This T cell receptor beta chain was recorded in a study of Ad26.COV2.S vaccination and SARS-CoV-2 variants. Study details: The authors gave Ad26.COV2.S intramuscularly, either once or twice 56 days apart.

Using immunoSEQ multiplex PCR, the repertoire was profiled, and TCRdb retains in-frame clones only, with some absent. Among roughly 450,000 clones listed, 75% to 95% were seen once. CDR1 is SGHTA, CDR2 FQGNSA, per germline. The trim removed 5 bases at V and 4 bases at J, leaving 2 bases unmatched. This CDR3 is 13 amino acids long. This clone was seen just once. The antigen is not known. This sample's treatment: over 15 received Ad26.COV2.S at low or high dose, single or two shots; 5 received placebo; per-sample allocation not given. Samples analyzed were those drawn on day 63 after the first vaccine or placebo injection. Study-level findings and limits: The analyses of TCR breadth and depth may have understated the size of total T cell responses. It was reported that spike-specific CD8+ and CD4+ T cell responses were substantially broad after vaccination.

This sample comprised peripheral blood, obtained in a trial of Ad26.COV2.S vaccine versus placebo. This rearrangement joins TRBV7-2 to TRBJ1-3, with 7 bases matching TRBD1. This TCR was recovered from a person between 18 and 60 years old who received the Ad26.COV2.S COVID-19 vaccine or a placebo. The CDR3 DNA reads as TGTGCCAGCAGCACGGGACAGGGAAACACCATATATTTT. Its translation: CASSTGQGNTIYF.